This entry lists 3 T cell receptor beta chains sequenced from one sample in a study of blood T cell repertoires in COVID-19. Clones were sequenced by immunoSEQ multiplex PCR, and TCRdb holds only the in-frame ones, with some missing. The sample includes tens of thousands of clones, around 92% of them seen just once. The specimen was peripheral blood. The receptors stem from a human donor in a cohort sampled during active COVID-19.

The chain's CDR3 is CASSDRTGRSTF. DNA for the CDR3: TGTGCCAGCAGTGATCGGACAGGGAGAAGCACCTTC. The genes are TRBV6-1 and TRBJ1-2; TRBD1 matches 8 bases. The CDR3 has 12 amino acids. CDR1 is MNHNS and CDR2 is SASEGT in the germline V gene. V lost 3 bases, J lost 13 bases, and 7 bases stayed unmatched.

J is TRBJ2-5 and V is TRBV15; 9 bases match TRBD2. Unmatched junction bases numbered 6, after V lost 5 bases and J lost 5 bases. The length of the CDR3 is 14 residues. Germline CDR1 is LNHNV and CDR2 is YYDKDF (reference sequence). The CDR3 DNA reads as TGTGCCACCAGCCTAGCGGGGCGGCAGGAGACCCAGTACTTC. This sequence encodes CATSLAGRQETQYF.

This chain uses TRBV30 with TRBJ1-2; 8 bases are shared with TRBD1. CDR3 size: 16 residues. Trimming removed 1 base from V and 6 bases from J; junction bases left unmatched: 13. Looked up from germline, CDR1 is GTSNPN and CDR2 is SVGIG (reference sequence). The chain's CDR3 is CAWSGNRGGSPHGYTF. CDR3 sequence (DNA): TGTGCCTGGAGTGGGAACAGGGGGGGTTCTCCTCATGGCTACACCTTC.